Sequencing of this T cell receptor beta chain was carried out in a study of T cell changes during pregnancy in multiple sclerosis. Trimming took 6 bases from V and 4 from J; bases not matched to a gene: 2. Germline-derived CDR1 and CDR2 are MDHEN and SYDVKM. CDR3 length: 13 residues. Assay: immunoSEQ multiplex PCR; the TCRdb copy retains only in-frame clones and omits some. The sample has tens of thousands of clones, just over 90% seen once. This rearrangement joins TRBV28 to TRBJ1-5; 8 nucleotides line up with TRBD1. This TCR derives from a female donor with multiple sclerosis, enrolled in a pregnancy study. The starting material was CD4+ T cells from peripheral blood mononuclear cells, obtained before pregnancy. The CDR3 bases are TGTGCCAGCAGCGGACAGGGTAATCAGCCCCAGCATTTT. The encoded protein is CASSGQGNQPQHF.